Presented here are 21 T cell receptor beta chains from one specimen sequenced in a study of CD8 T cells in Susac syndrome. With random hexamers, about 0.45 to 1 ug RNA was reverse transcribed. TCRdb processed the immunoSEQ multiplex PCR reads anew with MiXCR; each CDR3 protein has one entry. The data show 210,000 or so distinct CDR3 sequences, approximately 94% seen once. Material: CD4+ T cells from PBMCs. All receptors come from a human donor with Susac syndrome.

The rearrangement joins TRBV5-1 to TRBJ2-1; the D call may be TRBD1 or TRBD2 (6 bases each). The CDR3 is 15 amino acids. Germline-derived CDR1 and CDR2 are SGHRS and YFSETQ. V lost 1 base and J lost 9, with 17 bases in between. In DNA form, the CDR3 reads TGCGCCAGCAGCTTGCGGCAGGGGAGGATGAGTGAGCAGTTCTTC. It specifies CASSLRQGRMSEQFF.

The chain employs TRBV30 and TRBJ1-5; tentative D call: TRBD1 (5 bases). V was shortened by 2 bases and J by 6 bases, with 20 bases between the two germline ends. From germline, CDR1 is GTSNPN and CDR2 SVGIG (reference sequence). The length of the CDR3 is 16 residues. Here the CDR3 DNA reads TGTGCCTGGAGTCGGGGGGGAACAGGAGGCGCTCAGCCCCAGCATTTT. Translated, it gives CAWSRGGTGGAQPQHF.

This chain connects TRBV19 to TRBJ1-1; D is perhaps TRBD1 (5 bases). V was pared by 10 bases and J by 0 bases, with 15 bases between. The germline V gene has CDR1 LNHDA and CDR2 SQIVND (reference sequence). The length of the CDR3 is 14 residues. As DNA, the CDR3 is TGTGCCACCCGATCCAGGGAGTTGAACACTGAAGCTTTCTTT. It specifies CATRSRELNTEAFF. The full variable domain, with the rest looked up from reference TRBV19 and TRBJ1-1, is DGGITQSPKYLFRKEGQNVTLSCEQNLNHDAMYWYRQDPGQGLRLIYYSQIVNDFQKGDIAEGYSVSREKKESFPLTVTSAQKNPTAFYLCATRSRELNTEAFFGQGTRLTVV.

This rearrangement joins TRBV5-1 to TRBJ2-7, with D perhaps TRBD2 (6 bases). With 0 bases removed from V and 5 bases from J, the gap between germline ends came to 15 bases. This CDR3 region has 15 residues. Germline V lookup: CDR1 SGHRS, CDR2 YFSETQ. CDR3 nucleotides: TGCGCCAGCAGCTTGGACGGGGGAGTTAAGGACGAGCAGTACTTC. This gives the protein CASSLDGGVKDEQYF.

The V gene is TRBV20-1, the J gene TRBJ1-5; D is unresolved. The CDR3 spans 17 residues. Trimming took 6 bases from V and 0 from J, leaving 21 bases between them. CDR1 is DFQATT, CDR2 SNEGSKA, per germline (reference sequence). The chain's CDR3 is CSAYDQNRPYSNQPQHF. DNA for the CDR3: TGCAGTGCCTACGATCAGAACCGCCCGTATAGCAATCAGCCCCAGCATTTT.

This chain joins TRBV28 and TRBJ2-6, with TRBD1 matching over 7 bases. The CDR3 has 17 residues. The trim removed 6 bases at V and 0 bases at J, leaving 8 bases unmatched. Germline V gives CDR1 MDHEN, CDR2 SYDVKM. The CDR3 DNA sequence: TGTGCCAGCAGACGCCGGGACAGTATCTCTGGGGCCAACGTCCTGACTTTC. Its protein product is CASRRRDSISGANVLTF. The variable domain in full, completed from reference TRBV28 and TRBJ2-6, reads DVKVTQSSRYLVKRTGEKVFLECVQDMDHENMFWYRQDPGLGLRLIYFSYDVKMKEKGDIPEGYSVSREKKERFSLILESASTNQTSMYLCASRRRDSISGANVLTFGAGSRLTVL.

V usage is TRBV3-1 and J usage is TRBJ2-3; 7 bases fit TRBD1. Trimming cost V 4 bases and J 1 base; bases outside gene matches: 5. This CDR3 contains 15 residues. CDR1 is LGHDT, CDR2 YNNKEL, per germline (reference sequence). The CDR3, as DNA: TGTGCCAGCAGCCCGCAACAGGGGCGCACAGATACGCAGTATTTT. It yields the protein CASSPQQGRTDTQYF.

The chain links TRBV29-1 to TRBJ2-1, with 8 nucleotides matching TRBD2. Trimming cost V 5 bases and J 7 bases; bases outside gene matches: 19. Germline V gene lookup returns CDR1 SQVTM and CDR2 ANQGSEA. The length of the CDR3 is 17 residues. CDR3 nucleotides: TGCAGCGTTACCCCCTACCCCCAGCGGGGGACGCAGAATGAGCAGTTCTTC. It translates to CSVTPYPQRGTQNEQFF.

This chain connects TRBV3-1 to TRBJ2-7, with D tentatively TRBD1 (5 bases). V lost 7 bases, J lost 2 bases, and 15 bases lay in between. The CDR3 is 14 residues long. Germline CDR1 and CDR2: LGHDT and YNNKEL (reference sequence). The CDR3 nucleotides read TGTGCCAGCATCTCATCCCAGGGTCCCTACGAGCAGTACTTC. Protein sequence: CASISSQGPYEQYF.

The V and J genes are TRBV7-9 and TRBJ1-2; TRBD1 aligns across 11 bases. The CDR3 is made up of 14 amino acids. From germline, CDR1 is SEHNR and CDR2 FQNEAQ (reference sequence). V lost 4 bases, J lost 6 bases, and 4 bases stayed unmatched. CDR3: CASSSEGQGDGYTF. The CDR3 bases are TGTGCCAGCAGCTCCGAGGGACAGGGGGATGGCTACACCTTC.

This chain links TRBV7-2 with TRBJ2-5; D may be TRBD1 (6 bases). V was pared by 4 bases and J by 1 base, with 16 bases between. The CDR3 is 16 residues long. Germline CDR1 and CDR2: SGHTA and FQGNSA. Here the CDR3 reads CASSSSGASSQETQYF. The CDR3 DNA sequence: TGTGCCAGCAGCTCCTCAGGGGCCAGCAGCCAAGAGACCCAGTACTTC.

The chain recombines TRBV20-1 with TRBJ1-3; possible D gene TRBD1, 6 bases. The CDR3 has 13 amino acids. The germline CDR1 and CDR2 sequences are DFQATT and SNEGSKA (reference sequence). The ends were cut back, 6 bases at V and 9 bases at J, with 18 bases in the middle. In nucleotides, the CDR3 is TGCAGTGCGAGATGGTCAGGGGAAGGCACCATATATTTT. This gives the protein CSARWSGEGTIYF.

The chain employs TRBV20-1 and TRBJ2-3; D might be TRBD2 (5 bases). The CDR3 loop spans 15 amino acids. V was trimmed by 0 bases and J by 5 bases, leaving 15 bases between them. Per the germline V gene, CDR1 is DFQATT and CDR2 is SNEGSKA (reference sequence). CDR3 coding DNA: TGCAGTGCTAGAGATGCGGGCCGACCGGTAGATACGCAGTATTTT. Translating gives CSARDAGRPVDTQYF.

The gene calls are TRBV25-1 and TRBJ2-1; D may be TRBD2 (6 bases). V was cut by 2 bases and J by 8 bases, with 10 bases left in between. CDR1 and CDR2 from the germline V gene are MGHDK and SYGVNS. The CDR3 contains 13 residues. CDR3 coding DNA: TGTGCCAGCAGTGAACCGCCGGGGGATGAGCAGTTCTTC. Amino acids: CASSEPPGDEQFF. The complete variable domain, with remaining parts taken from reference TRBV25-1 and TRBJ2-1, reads EADIYQTPRYLVIGTGKKITLECSQTMGHDKMYWYQQDPGMELHLIHYSYGVNSTEKGDLSSESTVSRIRTEHFPLTLESARPSHTSQYLCASSEPPGDEQFFGPGTRLTVL.

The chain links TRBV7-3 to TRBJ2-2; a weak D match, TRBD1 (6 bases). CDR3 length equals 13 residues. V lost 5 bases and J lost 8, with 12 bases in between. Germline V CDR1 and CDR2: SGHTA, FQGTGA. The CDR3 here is CASSPDSLGELFF. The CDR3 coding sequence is TGTGCCAGCAGCCCGGACAGCCTTGGGGAGCTGTTTTTT.

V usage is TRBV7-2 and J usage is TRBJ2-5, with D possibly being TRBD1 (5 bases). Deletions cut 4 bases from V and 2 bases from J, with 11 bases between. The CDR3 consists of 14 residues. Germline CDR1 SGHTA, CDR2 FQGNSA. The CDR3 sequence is CASSYDRNQETQYF. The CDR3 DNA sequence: TGTGCCAGCAGCTACGACAGAAATCAAGAGACCCAGTACTTC.

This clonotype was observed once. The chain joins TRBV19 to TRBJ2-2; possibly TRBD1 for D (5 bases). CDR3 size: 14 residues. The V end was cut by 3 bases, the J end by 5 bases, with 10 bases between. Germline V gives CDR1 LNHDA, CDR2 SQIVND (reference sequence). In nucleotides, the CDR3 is TGTGCCAGTAGTATCCAGGGTGAGACCGGGGAGCTGTTTTTT. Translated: CASSIQGETGELFF.

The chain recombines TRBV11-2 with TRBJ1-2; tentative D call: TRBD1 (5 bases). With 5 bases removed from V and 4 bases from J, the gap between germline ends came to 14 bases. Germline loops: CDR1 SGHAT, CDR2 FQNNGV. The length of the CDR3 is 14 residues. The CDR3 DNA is TGTGCCAGCAGCCTTATCACAGGCACCTATGGCTACACCTTC. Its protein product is CASSLITGTYGYTF. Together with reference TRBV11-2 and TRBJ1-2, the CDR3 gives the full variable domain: EAGVAQSPRYKIIEKRQSVAFWCNPISGHATLYWYQQILGQGPKLLIQFQNNGVVDDSQLPKDRFSAERLKGVDSTLKIQPAKLEDSAVYLCASSLITGTYGYTFGSGTRLTVV.

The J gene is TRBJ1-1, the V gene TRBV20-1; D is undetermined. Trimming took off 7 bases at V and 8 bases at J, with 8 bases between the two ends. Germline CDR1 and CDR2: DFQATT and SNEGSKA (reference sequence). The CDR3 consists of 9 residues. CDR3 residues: CSGAEEAFF. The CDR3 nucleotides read TGCAGTGGGGCAGAAGAAGCTTTCTTT.

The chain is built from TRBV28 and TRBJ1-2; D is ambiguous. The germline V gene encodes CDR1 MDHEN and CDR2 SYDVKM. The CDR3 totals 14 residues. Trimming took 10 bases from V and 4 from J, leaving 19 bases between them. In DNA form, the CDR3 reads TGTGCCAACAGCCCCTCGGGAAGTCTCTATGGCTACACCTTC. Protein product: CANSPSGSLYGYTF.

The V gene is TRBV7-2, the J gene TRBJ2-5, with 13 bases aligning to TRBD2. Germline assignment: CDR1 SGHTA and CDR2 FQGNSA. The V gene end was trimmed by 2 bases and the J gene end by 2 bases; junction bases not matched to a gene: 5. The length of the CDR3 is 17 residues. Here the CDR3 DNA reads TGTGCCAGCAGCTTATTTCCGGGACTAGCGGGGCAAGAGACCCAGTACTTC. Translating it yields CASSLFPGLAGQETQYF. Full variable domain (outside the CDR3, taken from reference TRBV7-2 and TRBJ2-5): GAGVSQSPSNKVTEKGKDVELRCDPISGHTALYWYRQSLGQGLEFLIYFQGNSAPDKSGLPSDRFSAERTGGSVSTLTIQRTQQEDSAVYLCASSLFPGLAGQETQYFGPGTRLLVL.